This is a list of T cell receptor beta chains from one sample in a study of T-cell reconstitution after alpha-beta-depleted transplantation in children. TCRdb ran MiXCR on the PCR reads and lists one entry per CDR3 protein. Among 700,000 or so distinct CDR3 sequences listed, about 12% were seen once. The sequenced sample was PBMCs, obtained before TCRalphabeta/CD19-depleted stem cell transplant. These receptors were obtained from a girl aged 2-10 years with congenital amegakaryocytic thrombocytopenia, due to receive a stem cell transplant. Each CDR3 is given with its conserved first and last residue. The D gene is left open where the match is weak. Size values are once, few and many counts, or a class for expanded clones, and some rows have none.

CDR3: CASSLWSGHNRYEQYF
DNA: TGTGCCAGCAGCTTATGGAGTGGACACAACCGCTACGAGCAGTACTTC
V: TRBV11-2
size: few
J: TRBJ2-7
D: .

CDR3: CASSLAGDMYEQYF
DNA: TGTGCCAGCAGCTTAGCGGGAGACATGTACGAGCAGTACTTC
V: TRBV7-2
size: many
J: TRBJ2-7
D: .

CDR3: CASSRGQITGELFF
DNA: TGTGCCAGCAGTCGGGGACAAATCACCGGGGAGCTGTTTTTT
V: TRBV27
size: .
J: TRBJ2-2
D: .

CDR3: CSASLRDGNNEQFF
DNA: TGCAGTGCATCCTTGCGGGATGGGAACAATGAGCAGTTCTTC
V: TRBV20-1
size: many
J: TRBJ2-1
D: .

CDR3: CASSPTASGRADTQYF
DNA: TGTGCCAGCTCACCTACAGCTAGCGGGAGAGCAGATACGCAGTATTTT
V: TRBV18
size: .
J: TRBJ2-3
D: TRBD2

CDR3: CASSLRAGSSYNEQFF
DNA: TGTGCCAGCAGCTTAAGGGCGGGGAGCTCCTACAATGAGCAGTTCTTC
V: TRBV7-7
size: few
J: TRBJ2-1
D: .

CDR3: CASSPSGSPRSSYNEQFF
DNA: TGTGCCAGCAGCCCCAGCGGGAGTCCTAGGAGCTCCTACAATGAGCAGTTCTTC
V: TRBV7-8
size: many
J: TRBJ2-1
D: TRBD2

CDR3: CSVRQPQETQYF
DNA: TGCAGCGTTCGACAACCCCAAGAGACCCAGTACTTC
V: TRBV29-1
size: few
J: TRBJ2-5
D: .

CDR3: CAISEGLASTGGVGGNEQFF
DNA: TGTGCCATCAGTGAGGGTCTTGCCTCGACAGGGGGTGTTGGGGGAAATGAGCAGTTCTTC
V: TRBV10-3
size: once
J: TRBJ2-1
D: TRBD1

CDR3: CASSLEAGGLSLF
DNA: TGTGCCAGCAGTTTGGAGGCGGGAGGGCTCTCCCTTTTC
V: TRBV12-3/TRBV12-4
size: many
J: TRBJ2-1
D: TRBD2

CDR3: CASSLDRGQASPNEQFF
DNA: TGTGCCAGCAGCCTTGACAGGGGGCAGGCCTCCCCCAATGAGCAGTTCTTC
V: TRBV5-5
size: few
J: TRBJ2-1
D: TRBD1

CDR3: CASSPRWEEQFF
DNA: TGTGCCAGCAGCCCGAGGTGGGAGGAGCAGTTCTTC
V: TRBV9
size: .
J: TRBJ2-1
D: .

CDR3: CAIRDGPFAGTGELFF
DNA: TGTGCCATCAGGGACGGGCCCTTCGCCGGGACCGGGGAGCTGTTTTTT
V: TRBV10-3
size: many
J: TRBJ2-2
D: .

CDR3: CSAGASGLRDGEQYF
DNA: TGCAGTGCTGGAGCTAGCGGTTTGAGGGATGGTGAGCAGTACTTC
V: TRBV20-1
size: many
J: TRBJ2-7
D: TRBD2

CDR3: CSARDPLADELFF
DNA: TGCAGTGCTAGAGATCCACTAGCCGATGAGCTGTTCTTC
V: TRBV20-1
size: .
J: TRBJ2-1
D: .

CDR3: CASSVGQGGYNEQFF
DNA: TGTGCCAGCAGTGTCGGCCAAGGAGGATACAATGAGCAGTTCTTC
V: TRBV2
size: few
J: TRBJ2-1
D: .

CDR3: CASSIGHGPGEQYF
DNA: TGTGCCAGTAGTATAGGACACGGTCCGGGGGAGCAGTACTTC
V: TRBV19
size: few
J: TRBJ2-7
D: .

CDR3: CASSFITGSRRENIQYF
DNA: TGTGCCAGCAGTTTCATAACAGGGTCAAGGCGTGAAAACATTCAGTACTTC
V: TRBV28
size: many
J: TRBJ2-4
D: .